This T cell receptor (beta chain) emerged from a study of cytomegalovirus exposure and HLA in healthy donors. Study observations and caveats: What a later analysis showed was that several of the most significant clusters appeared linked to common viral pathogens. Cytomegalovirus association was listed for 164 TCR beta chains. TCR beta V- and J-gene trimming was later associated with a missense DCLRE1C variant.

13 Jbeta primers and 60 Vbeta primers were used for the PCR. The table came from immunoSEQ multiplex PCR; TCRdb's copy has only in-frame clones and leaves some out. The table shows 200,000 or so clones, with 82% occurring only once. The CDR3 spans 14 residues. The V end lost 0 bases, the J end lost 4 bases, and 9 bases lay between the germline ends. In germline, CDR1 is MGHDK, CDR2 SYGVNS. A note on this clone: No antigen is known for it.

The rearrangement links TRBV25-1 to TRBJ1-1; D is perhaps TRBD1 (6 bases). This receptor was obtained from a woman in her 50s in good health and CMV-seropositive. Sequenced sample: PBMCs. The CDR3 nucleotides read TGTGCCAGCAGTGAATATACAGGGCCCACTGAAGCTTTCTTT. Protein product: CASSEYTGPTEAFF.